This TCR beta chain derives from a study of identical twins. Using its own MiXCR run on the 5' RACE reads, TCRdb lists one record per CDR3 protein. The table records fewer than 650,000 distinct CDR3 sequences, roughly 6.6% of them present only once. The sample also formed part of further work on yellow fever vaccine responses in identical twins.

The sample consisted of PBMCs. This TCR came from a young woman in good health.

The DNA for the CDR3 is TGTGCCAGCAGCAGACAGGGGGTGGCTTCGGGGCTTGTCTCTCCGGTAGTTTACGAGCAGTACTTC. Its translation is CASSRQGVASGLVSPVVYEQYF. The rearrangement links TRBV13 to TRBJ2-7; 9 bases map to TRBD1. The junction had 30 bases not matched to a gene; V was cut back by 5 bases and J by 4 bases. CDR1 PRHDT and CDR2 FYEKMQ come from the germline V gene (reference sequence). There are 22 residues in the CDR3.